This T cell receptor beta chain was documented in a study of T cells in Graves' hyperthyroidism and ophthalmopathy. The overall study: Peripheral blood draws took place at initial diagnosis, ahead of any treatment. Points from the study as a whole: Before onset, by a median of about seven months, the model predicted ophthalmopathy. Ophthalmopathy could be told apart from stable hyperthyroidism with a 13 V-J model.

RNA transcripts yielded amplified TCR beta CDR3 regions. HTBI primers were the set used in a first-round RT-PCR of the TCR CDR3. TCRdb redid the calling of the multiplex PCR reads with MiXCR, one entry per CDR3 protein. The profile covers some 620,000 distinct CDR3 sequences, with under 20% appearing a single time and around 4% taken by the ten largest. Germline V gives CDR1 SGHTA, CDR2 FQGNSA. This CDR3 spans 15 amino acids. The V gene lost 2 bases and the J gene lost 0 bases, with 9 bases spanning the gap. As to this clonotype: Its antigen is unidentified. This may come from a read error, since a much larger clone is one base off.

This sequence joins TRBV7-2 and TRBJ2-3, with unresolved D. This clonotype was sampled from a woman in her thirties with Graves' hyperthyroidism. Sequenced material: blood. CDR3 bases: TGTGCCAGCAGCTTACAAGCGAGAAGCACAGATACGCAGTATTTT. It is translated as CASSLQARSTDTQYF.